This T cell receptor beta chain appears in the sequencing data of a study of regulatory T cells in long-lasting Graves disease. After removal of 4 bases from V and 5 bases from J, the junction contained 9 bases not matched to a gene. The germline gives CDR1 SNHLY, CDR2 FYNNEI. The CDR3 contains 15 residues. Investigators prepared the TCR beta libraries by applying iRepertoire HTBI primers and Arm-PCR of CDR3 regions. TCRdb independently ran MiXCR on the multiplex PCR reads; one entry per CDR3 protein. The table lists approximately 490,000 distinct CDR3 sequences, about a sixth of them singletons. General study findings and limits: Samples came from peripheral blood alone, without thyroid tissue.

Indicated time point: newly diagnosed GD, antithyroid drugs for less than 3 months. PBMC RNA served as the TCR library source. To note about this clonotype: Its antigen is still unknown. Since a much larger clone is just one base distant, this may be a read error.

The sample was also reused in another study, on T cells in Graves' hyperthyroidism and ophthalmopathy. According to that study: Onset of ophthalmopathy came a median 6.5 months after the model predicted it.

The chain joins TRBV2 to TRBJ2-5, with 8 bases aligning to TRBD2. The material sequenced was peripheral blood mononuclear cells (PBMCs), taken at new diagnosis, from a patient treated with antithyroid drugs. This receptor was identified in a man aged 35 to 55 with Graves disease. The CDR3 region has the DNA TGTGCCAGCAGTGTTGAGAGCGGGGGTTCGGAGACCCAGTACTTC. Its protein is CASSVESGGSETQYF.